These 24 T cell receptor beta chains were sequenced from one sample in a study of lymphopenia after photon versus proton radiotherapy (dated by TCRdb to the late 2010s). Library method: the immunoSEQ multiplex PCR assay. TCRdb took over this immuneACCESS table, retaining in-frame rearrangements with V and J assigned. Such tables are incomplete; in checked studies, under half of the missing clones stem from an unresolved V gene, and the remainder is unexplained. The sample table shows about 26,000 clones, and about nine tenths are seen once. The ten biggest clones cover less than 0.9% of the sample. Source: peripheral blood, taken from a patient treated with photon-based radiotherapy. All receptors derive from a woman aged 45-65 years with cholangiocarcinoma.

This chain links TRBV30 with TRBJ2-1; TRBD2 aligns across 7 bases. This CDR3 has 13 residues. Unmatched junction bases numbered 8, after V lost 4 bases and J lost 8 bases. Germline CDR1 is GTSNPN and CDR2 is SVGIG (reference sequence). CDR3 region: CAWTSGAADEQFF. The CDR3 DNA follows: TGTGCCTGGACTAGCGGTGCGGCGGATGAGCAGTTCTTC.

The chain uses TRBV18 and TRBJ1-2, with 9 bases identical to TRBD1. After removal of 2 bases from V and 0 bases from J, the junction contained 13 bases not matched to a gene. The CDR3 contains 19 residues. Germline CDR1 KGHSH, CDR2 LQKENI. The DNA for the CDR3 is TGTGCCAGCTCACCAGGGGGGACAGGGTCCCAACCCACTAACTATGGCTACACCTTC. It is translated as CASSPGGTGSQPTNYGYTF.

J is TRBJ2-5 and V is TRBV13, with D perhaps TRBD2 (5 bases). V lost 4 bases, J lost 9 bases, and 18 bases lay in between. CDR1 and CDR2 from the germline V gene are PRHDT and FYEKMQ (reference sequence). The CDR3 extends over 14 amino acids. Written as DNA, the CDR3 is TGTGCCAGCAGCTCGATGGACGGAGGAGCGGCCCAGTACTTC. Protein product: CASSSMDGGAAQYF.

The rearrangement joins TRBV6-1 to TRBJ1-2; D is unresolved. Germline CDR1 MNHNS, CDR2 SASEGT. The CDR3 covers 14 residues. V gave up 7 bases and J gave up 6 bases, with 18 bases separating them. CDR3 residues: CASNSRFFGDGYTF. DNA of the CDR3: TGTGCCAGCAACTCAAGGTTTTTTGGGGATGGCTACACCTTC.

The chain couples TRBV2 to TRBJ1-5; tentatively, D is TRBD1 (5 bases). Germline V gene sequence: CDR1 SNHLY, CDR2 FYNNEI. The CDR3 has 14 amino acids. The V end lost 6 bases, the J end lost 4 bases, and 13 bases lay between the germline ends. CDR3 amino acids: CASRRTGVNQPQHF. The CDR3 region has the DNA TGTGCCAGCAGGAGGACGGGGGTAAATCAGCCCCAGCATTTT. The whole variable domain, filled in from reference TRBV2 and TRBJ1-5, reads EPEVTQTPSHQVTQMGQEVILRCVPISNHLYFYWYRQILGQKVEFLVSFYNNEISEKSEIFDDQFSVERPDGSNFTLKIRSTKLEDSAMYFCASRRTGVNQPQHFGDGTRLSIL.

The chain links TRBV19 to TRBJ1-6, with D perhaps TRBD1 (6 bases). V was trimmed by 2 bases and J by 7 bases, leaving 12 bases between them. The CDR3 runs to 15 residues. From germline, CDR1 is LNHDA and CDR2 SQIVND (reference sequence). The CDR3 protein is CASSIMGRGNSPLHF. The CDR3 nucleotides read TGTGCCAGTAGTATAATGGGCAGGGGAAATTCACCCCTCCACTTT.

The rearrangement joins TRBV4-3 to TRBJ1-5, with D hard to call. CDR1 is LGHNA and CDR2 is YSLEER in the germline V gene. Trimming shortened V by 4 bases and J by 0 bases, and 10 bases separated the two germline ends. CDR3 length: 15 amino acids. The CDR3 loop reads CASSRGAYSNQPQHF. The DNA of the CDR3 is TGCGCCAGCAGCCGGGGTGCTTATAGCAATCAGCCCCAGCATTTT.

The chain carries TRBV2 and TRBJ1-1, with D maybe TRBD1 (6 bases). V gave up 5 bases and J gave up 5 bases, with 15 bases separating them. Germline assignment: CDR1 SNHLY and CDR2 FYNNEI. CDR3 length: 14 amino acids. This CDR3 reads CASSLQGSETEAFF. The CDR3 nucleotides are TGTGCCAGCAGTTTGCAGGGGAGTGAGACTGAAGCTTTCTTT. The full variable domain, in which reference TRBV2 and TRBJ1-1 provide the parts outside the CDR3, is EPEVTQTPSHQVTQMGQEVILRCVPISNHLYFYWYRQILGQKVEFLVSFYNNEISEKSEIFDDQFSVERPDGSNFTLKIRSTKLEDSAMYFCASSLQGSETEAFFGQGTRLTVV.

The chain joins TRBV18 to TRBJ1-5; no reliable D call. V lost 3 bases, J lost 3 bases, and 6 bases lay in between. The germline V gene has CDR1 KGHSH and CDR2 LQKENI. The CDR3 contains 13 residues. CDR3 region: CASSPEVNQPQHF. The CDR3 coding sequence is TGTGCCAGCTCACCGGAGGTCAATCAGCCCCAGCATTTT.

The chain has TRBV7-9 and TRBJ2-1; D uncertain. The V and J ends lost 3 bases and 8 bases respectively, with 5 bases between them. The CDR3 covers 11 residues. The germline V gene has CDR1 SEHNR and CDR2 FQNEAQ (reference sequence). The CDR3 spells CASSFADEQFF. CDR3 DNA sequence: TGTGCCAGCAGCTTTGCGGATGAGCAGTTCTTC.

The chain recombines TRBV18 with TRBJ2-3; 11 nucleotides align to TRBD2. Germline V CDR1 and CDR2: KGHSH, LQKENI. Trimming took 2 bases from V and 5 from J; bases not matched to a gene: 6. The CDR3 is made up of 16 amino acids. CDR3 bases: TGTGCCAGCTCACCATTTACTAGCGGGGGTGGAGATACGCAGTATTTT. This codes for CASSPFTSGGGDTQYF.

This clone has only one observation. The CDR3 sequence is CASNIGRNYEQYF. In DNA form, the CDR3 reads TGTGCCAGTAACATCGGTAGAAACTACGAGCAGTACTTC. The chain is built from TRBV7-9 and TRBJ2-7; D ambiguous. CDR1 is SEHNR, CDR2 FQNEAQ, per germline (reference sequence). The CDR3 covers 13 residues. V lost 9 bases and J lost 3, with 15 bases in between.

V gene TRBV19 combines with J gene TRBJ1-1, with D hard to call. This CDR3 contains 13 residues. Germline lookup yields CDR1 LNHDA and CDR2 SQIVND (reference sequence). The germline V and J ends were trimmed by 11 bases and 0 bases, with 13 bases remaining between them. The CDR3 sequence: CAAQTGLNTEAFF. The CDR3 DNA is TGTGCCGCGCAAACCGGGTTGAACACTGAAGCTTTCTTT.

There are a few counts of this clone. The gene calls are TRBV30 and TRBJ2-1, with 9 bases that match TRBD2. The CDR3 has 16 amino acids. In germline, CDR1 is GTSNPN, CDR2 SVGIG (reference sequence). Trimming took 7 bases from V and 0 from J; bases not matched to a gene: 10. In DNA, the CDR3 is TGTGCCTTTAGGCTAGCGGGGCTTAGCTCCTACAATGAGCAGTTCTTC. Protein sequence: CAFRLAGLSSYNEQFF.

The chain recombines TRBV11-2 with TRBJ1-6; TRBD1 matches 7 bases. The CDR3 is 14 amino acids. CDR1 SGHAT and CDR2 FQNNGV come from the germline V gene. V was pared by 0 bases and J by 10 bases, with 3 bases of the junction left unmatched. The chain's CDR3 is CASSLEGGPSPLHF. In nucleotides, the CDR3 is TGTGCCAGCAGCTTAGAAGGGGGCCCATCACCCCTCCACTTT.

The chain uses TRBV7-6 and TRBJ2-6; D ambiguous. The V gene lost 1 base and the J gene lost 2 bases, with 6 bases spanning the gap. There are 15 residues in the CDR3. Germline CDR1 reads SGHVS; CDR2 reads FNYEAQ. The DNA for the CDR3 is TGTGCCAGCAGCTTAGGTGGCGCTGGGGCCAACGTCCTGACTTTC. As protein: CASSLGGAGANVLTF.

The chain couples TRBV19 to TRBJ2-5; tentatively, D is TRBD2 (5 bases). Gene TRBJ2-7 matches the end of the DNA better, so the J call may be wrong. The CDR3 consists of 14 residues. Germline V lookup: CDR1 LNHDA, CDR2 SQIVND (reference sequence). The CDR3 here is CASSIAGSYYEQYF. The CDR3 nucleotides read TGTGCCAGTAGTATAGCGGGGAGTTACTACGAGCAGTACTTC.

V usage is TRBV12-5 and J usage is TRBJ2-1; D is possibly TRBD1 or TRBD2 (5 bases each). The CDR3 contains 15 residues. Germline V CDR1 and CDR2: LGHNT, FRNRAP. Trimming cost V 4 bases and J 0 bases, with 10 bases left between them. The CDR3 bases are TGTGCTAGTGGTTCCCCAGGGAGCTCCTACAATGAGCAGTTCTTC. Protein product: CASGSPGSSYNEQFF.

Sample share makes this clone medium-sized. The rearrangement links TRBV30 to TRBJ1-2; perhaps TRBD1 as D (5 bases). The CDR3 consists of 13 residues. V was pared by 6 bases and J by 7 bases, with 18 bases between. The germline V gene has CDR1 GTSNPN and CDR2 SVGIG (reference sequence). The CDR3 DNA reads TGTGCCTGCGGGGACGGAAGAAGAGGTGGCTACACCTTC. This translates into CACGDGRRGGYTF.

The gene calls are TRBV4-3 and TRBJ2-5, with TRBD2 matching 7 bases. After removal of 0 bases from V and 3 bases from J, the junction contained 4 bases not matched to a gene. CDR1 and CDR2 (germline): LGHNA, YSLEER. The CDR3 is 15 amino acids. DNA of the CDR3: TGCGCCAGCAGCCAAGATCTGGGGGGGAAAGAGACCCAGTACTTC. The encoded protein is CASSQDLGGKETQYF.

This rearrangement joins TRBV28 to TRBJ1-5; tentatively, D is TRBD1 (5 bases). The CDR3 is 14 residues long. Germline-derived CDR1 and CDR2 are MDHEN and SYDVKM. Trimming took off 1 base at V and 7 bases at J, with 11 bases between the two ends. This chain's CDR3 is CASSLSGYHQPQHF. The CDR3 DNA reads TGTGCCAGCAGTTTATCAGGGTACCACCAGCCCCAGCATTTT.

The rearrangement links TRBV7-2 to TRBJ1-6, with 8 bases aligning to TRBD1. The CDR3 covers 15 residues. After removal of 5 bases from V and 7 bases from J, the junction contained 7 bases not matched to a gene. Germline V gene data show CDR1 as SGHTA and CDR2 as FQGNSA. The chain's CDR3 is CASSAAGGPNSPLHF. As DNA, the CDR3 is TGTGCCAGCAGCGCGGCAGGGGGCCCCAATTCACCCCTCCACTTT.

This chain uses TRBV30 with TRBJ1-1; the D is unclear. The V end lost 0 bases, the J end lost 3 bases, and 11 bases lay between the germline ends. Germline values: CDR1 GTSNPN, CDR2 SVGIG (reference sequence). The CDR3 spans 14 residues. CDR3 sequence reads: CAWSVTGMDTEAFF. In DNA form, the CDR3 reads TGTGCCTGGAGTGTAACGGGGATGGACACTGAAGCTTTCTTT.

The CDR3 sequence is CASSQGFGYTEAFF. CDR3 coding DNA: TGCGCCAGCAGCCAAGGATTTGGGTATACTGAAGCTTTCTTT. The V gene is TRBV4-1, the J gene TRBJ1-1; D unclear. The CDR3 has 14 amino acids. V was cut by 1 base and J by 5 bases, with 11 bases left in between. Germline V CDR1 and CDR2: MGHRA, YSYEKL.